This T cell receptor beta chain was observed in a study of cytomegalovirus exposure and HLA in healthy donors. Overall study: Out of about 170 million T cells, an earlier analysis found more than 95 million unique TCR beta sequences in total. A preliminary data release comprised 80 million to 95 million unique TCRs obtained from HLA-typed donors.

Deletions cut 0 bases from V and 4 bases from J, with 14 bases between. Germline CDR1 and CDR2: MNHNY and SVGAGI (reference sequence). There are 16 residues in the CDR3. In the PCR, 60 Vbeta and 13 Jbeta primers were used. Only in-frame clones appear in the TCRdb table, and some are missing; sequencing was by immunoSEQ multiplex PCR. The profile shows about 220,000 clones, approximately 80% of them singletons. This chain uses TRBV6-6 with TRBJ2-3; weak D call: TRBD2 (5 bases). The clonotype originates from a boy aged 2 to 10 in good health and CMV-seronegative. The specimen was PBMCs. In DNA, the CDR3 is TGTGCCAGCAGTTACTCGTCTGGTGGAGGAGCAGATACGCAGTATTTT. As protein: CASSYSSGGGADTQYF.